This entry lists 28 T cell receptor beta chains sequenced from one sample in a study of tumor-infiltrating lymphocytes in primary liver carcinoma (TCRdb year 2017). RNA from unsorted whole blood was extracted with TRIzol reagent, and germline DNA was obtained with the DNeasy Blood & Tissue kit. The sequencer was an Illumina HiSeq 2500. Using a constant-region primer and ProtoScript II reverse transcriptase, TCRbeta-specific cDNA was reverse-transcribed from 450 to 650 ng total RNA. Construction of the TCRbeta libraries relied on three nested rounds of multiplex PCR, following a slightly modified ARM-PCR procedure. Each of the first two PCR rounds ran for 9 to 11 cycles using multiplex TRBV1-TRBV30 forward primers together with a Cbeta reverse primer. The raw public data were reprocessed by TCRdb itself: fastp quality trimming at Q25, MiXCR clonotype calling, in-frame beta chains only. Each entry merges the rows of one CDR3 protein and shows their most common DNA and genes. This sample has approximately 300,000 distinct CDR3 sequences in its table, and about 62% of those were observed once. The leading ten clones occupy roughly 9% of the sample.

The sequencing input was peripheral blood. Source of these receptors: a man aged 35-49 years with primary liver carcinoma and hepatitis B virus infection.

Notes on this clonotype: Being one base from a much bigger clone, this may be a read error. The V call is TRBV12-3 or TRBV12-4, the J call TRBJ2-5; possibly TRBD1 for D (6 bases). This CDR3 is built from 15 residues. CDR3 sequence reads: CTSSRGDLVQETQYF. The CDR3 bases are TGTACCAGCAGCAGGGGAGACCTCGTCCAAGAGACCCAGTACTTC.

This clonotype was detected a few times. V is TRBV12-3 or TRBV12-4 and J is TRBJ1-2; 7 nucleotides align to TRBD1. The ends lost 6 bases at V and 4 bases at J; junction bases unmatched: 11. This CDR3 has 15 amino acids. DNA of the CDR3: TGTGCCAGCAGCCTCGCCCTGGGACAGCTCTATGGCTACACCTTC. Protein: CASSLALGQLYGYTF.

V usage is TRBV5-6 and J usage is TRBJ2-7, with unresolved D. CDR3 length: 14 residues. The V end lost 3 bases, the J end lost 1 base, and 11 bases lay between the germline ends. Germline loops: CDR1 SGHDT, CDR2 YYEEEE. CDR3 amino acids: CASSSMASSYEQYF. In DNA, the CDR3 is TGTGCCAGCAGCTCAATGGCTAGTTCCTACGAGCAGTACTTC.

This clonotype showed up just a few times. The chain uses TRBV7-9 and TRBJ2-3; 9 nucleotides match TRBD1. This CDR3 spans 16 amino acids. Trimming removed 4 bases from V and 0 bases from J; junction bases left unmatched: 5. Per the germline V gene, CDR1 is SEHNR and CDR2 is FQNEAQ (reference sequence). The CDR3 sequence: CASSSDRGASTDTQYF. DNA of the CDR3: TGTGCCAGCAGCTCGGACAGGGGCGCTAGCACAGATACGCAGTATTTT.

V gene TRBV28 combines with J gene TRBJ1-2; no definite D call. Deletions cut 8 bases from V and 5 bases from J, with 15 bases between. The CDR3 totals 13 residues. Germline CDR1 reads MDHEN; CDR2 reads SYDVKM. The DNA for the CDR3 is TGTGCCAGCGCGGTGGGGAATCCGTATGGCTACACCTTC. Protein: CASAVGNPYGYTF.

Details on this clonotype: A much larger clonotype is one base distant, so this may be a read error. The V and J genes are TRBV12-3 or TRBV12-4 and TRBJ2-5, with 8 bases fitting TRBD2. This CDR3 has 14 amino acids. The DNA for the CDR3 is TGTGCCAGCATCACGGGAGGGATTGAAGAGTCCCAGTACTTC. The encoded protein is CASITGGIEESQYF.

Details on this clonotype: Given the absence of the conserved phenylalanine or tryptophan at the CDR3 end, a read error is likely. This rearrangement joins TRBV29-1 to TRBJ1-1; a possible D gene is TRBD1 (5 bases). The CDR3 has 15 amino acids. Germline V gene data show CDR1 as SQVTM and CDR2 as ANQGSEA. V was clipped by 5 bases and J by 0 bases, with 16 bases between them. CDR3 DNA sequence: TGCAGCGTTTCAGGGTGGTGGGCCATGAACACTGAAGCTTTCCTT. Translation: CSVSGWWAMNTEAFL.

In regard to this clonotype: At one of its ends the junction is not consistent with the germline gene, which may arise from a read error. The chain carries TRBV29-1 and TRBJ2-7, with 7 positions matching TRBD1. CDR1 is SQVTM, CDR2 ANQGSEA, per germline. This CDR3 region has 12 residues. In DNA, the CDR3 is TGCTGCGTTAGGGACAGCTCCTACGAGCAGTACTTC. Its protein product is CCVRDSSYEQYF.

Details on this clonotype: Possible read error: a much larger clone is one base away. CDR3 sequence (DNA): TGTGCCGGTCGTTCAGGGTTGGAGGGCAATCAGCCCCAGCATTTT. Amino acid sequence: CAGRSGLEGNQPQHF. The V and J genes are TRBV10-3 and TRBJ1-5, with a tentative D call TRBD1 (5 bases). V lost 11 bases to trimming and J lost 2 bases, with 19 bases between them. Germline CDR1 reads ENHRY; CDR2 reads SYGVKD. This CDR3 comprises 15 residues.

This clonotype showed up just a few times. This clone may be a read error of a much larger clone one base away. Here the CDR3 omits its conserved ending phenylalanine or tryptophan, so a read error is the likely source. The rearrangement joins TRBV6-1 to TRBJ1-2, with unresolved D. The CDR3 extends over 11 amino acids. CDR1 and CDR2 (germline): MNHNS, SASEGT. V was trimmed by 1 base and J by 4 bases, leaving 1 base between them. The CDR3: CASSEGYGYTI. CDR3 bases: TGTGCCAGCAGTGAAGGCTATGGCTACACCATC.

A word on this clonotype: The junction departs from the called germline gene at one end, perhaps through a read error. The chain combines TRBV4-3 with TRBJ1-5; the match to TRBD1 covers 9 bases. The germline gives CDR1 LGHNA, CDR2 YSLEER. This CDR3 has 15 residues. CDR3 DNA sequence: TGCGTCAGCAGCCAAGATGGACAGGGGACTCAGCCCCAGCATTTT. This codes for CVSSQDGQGTQPQHF.

In its sample, this clonotype was seen a few times. The chain's CDR3 is CATSDNQPQHF. As DNA, the CDR3 is TGTGCCACCAGTGATAATCAGCCCCAGCATTTT. The genes are TRBV24-1 and TRBJ1-5; D gene unclear. This CDR3 is 11 amino acids long. Germline V gene sequence: CDR1 KGHDR, CDR2 SFDVKD. V lost 3 bases, J lost 4 bases, and 0 bases lay in between.

The chain combines TRBV5-1 with TRBJ2-5, with 7 bases aligning to TRBD1. The junction had 5 bases not matched to a gene; V was cut back by 0 bases and J by 3 bases. The germline gives CDR1 SGHRS, CDR2 YFSETQ. CDR3 length equals 15 residues. The CDR3 sequence: CASSLVAGGEETQYF. The DNA for the CDR3 is TGCGCCAGCAGCTTGGTCGCAGGGGGAGAAGAGACCCAGTACTTC.

The rearrangement links TRBV6-1 to TRBJ2-7, with 9 bases fitting TRBD2. CDR1 and CDR2 from the germline V gene are MNHNS and SASEGT. V lost 4 bases, J lost 4 bases, and 8 bases stayed unmatched. The CDR3 sequence is 15 residues long. The CDR3 nucleotides read TGTGCCAGCAGTGCGATAGCGGGAGTGGTATACGAGCAGTACTTC. Its translation is CASSAIAGVVYEQYF.

The chain carries TRBV5-4 and TRBJ2-5, with 8 bases matching TRBD1. Unmatched junction bases numbered 8, after V lost 3 bases and J lost 7 bases. The CDR3 totals 14 residues. The germline V gene has CDR1 SGHNT and CDR2 YYREEE (reference sequence). CDR3 amino acids: CASSSQDRAGTQYF. In nucleotides, the CDR3 is TGTGCCAGCAGCTCCCAGGACAGGGCGGGGACCCAGTACTTC. The variable domain in full, with the rest retrieved from reference TRBV5-4 and TRBJ2-5, is ETGVTQSPTHLIKTRGQQVTLRCSSQSGHNTVSWYQQALGQGPQFIFQYYREEENGRGNFPPRFSGLQFPNYSSELNVNALELDDSALYLCASSSQDRAGTQYFGPGTRLLVL.

About this clonotype: Germline is not matched at one junction end, which may reflect a read error. The V gene is TRBV12-3 or TRBV12-4, the J gene TRBJ2-1, with unresolved D. The CDR3 spans 13 residues. The CDR3 sequence is CASSLDSYDEQFF. In nucleotides, the CDR3 is TGTGCCAGCAGTTTAGACAGCTACGATGAGCAGTTCTTC.

The chain joins TRBV6-6 to TRBJ2-6; 8 bases match TRBD1. With 4 bases clipped from V and 3 bases from J, the junction kept 11 bases outside the gene matches. CDR1 and CDR2 from the germline V gene are MNHNY and SVGAGI (reference sequence). The CDR3 is 18 residues long. CDR3: CASSWRQGPTVGANVLTF. CDR3 in DNA: TGTGCCAGCAGTTGGAGACAGGGGCCTACGGTTGGGGCCAACGTCCTGACTTTC.

This clonotype came up many times. The CDR3 nucleotides read TGTGCCAGTGGACAGGGGAGCAATCAGCCCCAGCATTTT. This gives the protein CASGQGSNQPQHF. The V and J genes are TRBV6-1 and TRBJ1-5, with 9 bases aligning to TRBD1. Germline V gene lookup returns CDR1 MNHNS and CDR2 SASEGT. V trimming: 9 bases; J trimming: 1 base; junction bases outside the gene matches: 1. The CDR3 contains 13 residues.

Turning to this clonotype: A read error may account for a junction end that differs from germline. This rearrangement joins TRBV6-1 to TRBJ2-7; 7 bases are a match to TRBD2. The CDR3 has 14 residues. Germline CDR1 is MNHNS and CDR2 is SASEGT. Here the CDR3 reads CASTVGGSSYGQYF. The CDR3 bases are TGTGCCAGCACCGTTGGCGGGAGCAGCTACGGGCAGTACTTC.

The chain joins TRBV12-3 or TRBV12-4 to TRBJ2-1; D may be TRBD2 (9 bases). The CDR3 runs to 16 residues. The V end lost 10 bases, the J end lost 7 bases, and 26 bases lay between the germline ends. The CDR3 DNA reads as TGTGCCAACAGGGGGTTGGGGCGGGAGGGTAGTAATGAGCAGTTCTTC. Amino acid sequence: CANRGLGREGSNEQFF.

A note on this clonotype: A much larger clone lies one base from this, so it may be a read error. The chain employs TRBV12-3 or TRBV12-4 and TRBJ1-1, with D unresolved. This CDR3 has 13 amino acids. Trimming left V 7 bases short and J 4 bases short, with 13 bases between. CDR3 protein: CASTHQEGTEAFF. In nucleotides, the CDR3 is TGTGCCAGCACCCATCAGGAAGGCACTGAAGCTTTCTTT.

Remarks on this clonotype: Compared with germline, one end of the junction differs, possibly owing to a read error. This rearrangement joins TRBV11-2 to TRBJ2-1, with D uncertain. The CDR3 is 13 residues long. The germline V gene has CDR1 SGHAT and CDR2 FQNNGV. The CDR3 here is CASSLVTNNERFF. In DNA form, the CDR3 reads TGTGCCAGCAGCTTAGTAACAAACAATGAGCGGTTCTTC.

As to this clonotype: A much larger clone lies one base from this, so it may be a read error. V is TRBV6-5 and J is TRBJ2-1; unclear D gene. CDR3 length: 12 residues. From germline, CDR1 is MNHEY and CDR2 SVGAGI. The V end was cut by 7 bases, the J end by 7 bases, with 11 bases between. The CDR3 loop reads CASTVSKNEQFF. CDR3 in DNA: TGTGCCAGCACAGTGTCAAAAAATGAGCAGTTCTTC.

In its sample, this clonotype was seen a few times. This chain connects TRBV10-3 to TRBJ1-2; 7 bases are shared with TRBD1. CDR3 length: 13 amino acids. The germline V gene encodes CDR1 ENHRY and CDR2 SYGVKD. Unmatched junction bases numbered 0, after V lost 3 bases and J lost 2 bases. CDR3 region: CAISEQGNYGYTF. CDR3 sequence (DNA): TGTGCCATCAGTGAACAGGGGAACTATGGCTACACCTTC.

The CDR3 DNA reads as TGTGCCACCCAGTGGAGGAACACCGGGGAGCTGTTTTTT. As protein: CATQWRNTGELFF. The rearrangement joins TRBV6-5 to TRBJ2-2; no clear D. The CDR3 covers 13 residues. The germline V gene encodes CDR1 MNHEY and CDR2 SVGAGI. Trimming left V 10 bases short and J 1 base short, with 10 bases between.

V is TRBV5-1 and J is TRBJ2-7; 7 nucleotides line up with TRBD1. After removal of 6 bases from V and 3 bases from J, the junction contained 6 bases not matched to a gene. Germline V gene data show CDR1 as SGHRS and CDR2 as YFSETQ. The CDR3 runs 13 residues. The CDR3 DNA reads TGCGCCAGCACTGGGGACAGCCTCTACGAGCAGTACTTC. This gives the protein CASTGDSLYEQYF. The full variable domain, completed using reference TRBV5-1 and TRBJ2-7, is KAGVTQTPRYLIKTRGQQVTLSCSPISGHRSVSWYQQTPGQGLQFLFEYFSETQRNKGNFPGRFSGRQFSNSRSEMNVSTLELGDSALYLCASTGDSLYEQYFGPGTRLTVT.

This clonotype was observed once. Since a much larger clone is just one base distant, this may be a read error. The gene calls are TRBV6-6 and TRBJ2-7; TRBD1 matches at 11 bases. The CDR3 extends over 15 amino acids. Germline CDR1 and CDR2: MNHNY and SVGAGI (reference sequence). After removal of 7 bases from V and 6 bases from J, the junction contained 11 bases not matched to a gene. The CDR3, as DNA: TGTGCCAGCAATCCCCCGGGACAGGGGGTTGGCGAGCAGTACTTC. This translates into CASNPPGQGVGEQYF.

With respect to this clonotype: Since a much larger clone is just one base distant, this may be a read error. This chain joins TRBV6-6 and TRBJ2-6; perhaps TRBD1 as D (7 bases). CDR1 and CDR2 (germline): MNHNY, SVGAGI (reference sequence). There are 15 residues in the CDR3. DNA for the CDR3: TGTGCCAGCATCTCGACAGGGCCGGGGGCCAAAGTCCTGACTTTC. Translating gives CASISTGPGAKVLTF.